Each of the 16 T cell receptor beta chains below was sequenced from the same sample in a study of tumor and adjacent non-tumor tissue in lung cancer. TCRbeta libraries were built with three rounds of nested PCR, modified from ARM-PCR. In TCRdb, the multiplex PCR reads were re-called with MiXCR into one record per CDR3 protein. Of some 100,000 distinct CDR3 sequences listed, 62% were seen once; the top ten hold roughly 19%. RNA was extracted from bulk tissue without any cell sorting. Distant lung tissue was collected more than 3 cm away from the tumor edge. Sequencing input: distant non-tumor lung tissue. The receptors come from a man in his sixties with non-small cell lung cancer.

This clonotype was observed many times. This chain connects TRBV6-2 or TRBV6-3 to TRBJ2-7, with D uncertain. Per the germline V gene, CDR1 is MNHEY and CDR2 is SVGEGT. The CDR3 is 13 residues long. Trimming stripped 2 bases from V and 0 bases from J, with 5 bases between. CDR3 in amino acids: CASSYQSSYEQYF. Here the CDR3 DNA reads TGTGCCAGCAGTTACCAGAGCTCCTACGAGCAGTACTTC.

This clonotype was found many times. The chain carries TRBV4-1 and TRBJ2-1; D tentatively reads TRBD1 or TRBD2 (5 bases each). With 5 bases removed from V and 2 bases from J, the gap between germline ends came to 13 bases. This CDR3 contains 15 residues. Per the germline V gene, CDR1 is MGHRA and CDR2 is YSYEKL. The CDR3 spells CASSSRDRPYNEQFF. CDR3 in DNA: TGCGCCAGCAGCTCCCGGGACCGGCCCTACAATGAGCAGTTCTTC.

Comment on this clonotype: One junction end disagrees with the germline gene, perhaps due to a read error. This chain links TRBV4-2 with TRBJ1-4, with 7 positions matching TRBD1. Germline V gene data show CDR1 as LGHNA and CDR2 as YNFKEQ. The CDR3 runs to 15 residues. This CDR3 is CANSQPTGWGEKLFF. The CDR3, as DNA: TGTGCCAACAGCCAGCCGACAGGGTGGGGTGAAAAACTGTTTTTT.

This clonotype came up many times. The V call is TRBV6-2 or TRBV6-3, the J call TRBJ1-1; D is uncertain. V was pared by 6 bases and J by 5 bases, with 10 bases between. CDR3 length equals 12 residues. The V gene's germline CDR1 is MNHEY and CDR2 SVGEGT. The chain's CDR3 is CASSLSWTEAFF. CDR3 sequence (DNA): TGTGCCAGCAGCCTCAGCTGGACTGAAGCTTTCTTT.

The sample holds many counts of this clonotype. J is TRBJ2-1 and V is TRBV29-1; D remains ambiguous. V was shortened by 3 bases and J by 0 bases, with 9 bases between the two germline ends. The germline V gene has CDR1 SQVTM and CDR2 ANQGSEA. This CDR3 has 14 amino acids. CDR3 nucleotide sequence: TGCAGCGTTGATATTGAAGACTCCTACAATGAGCAGTTCTTC. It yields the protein CSVDIEDSYNEQFF.

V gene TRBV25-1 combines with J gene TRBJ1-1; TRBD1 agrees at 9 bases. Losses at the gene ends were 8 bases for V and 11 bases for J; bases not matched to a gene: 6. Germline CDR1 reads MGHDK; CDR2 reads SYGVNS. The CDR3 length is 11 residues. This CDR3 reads CASFGTGRAFF. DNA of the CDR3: TGTGCCAGCTTTGGGACAGGGCGTGCTTTCTTT.

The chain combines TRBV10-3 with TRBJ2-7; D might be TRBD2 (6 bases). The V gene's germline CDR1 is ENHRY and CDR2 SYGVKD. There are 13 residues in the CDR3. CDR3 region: CVSRDPYPYEQYF. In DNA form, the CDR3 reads TGTGTCTCGCGGGATCCCTACCCCTACGAGCAGTACTTC.

The CDR3 DNA reads as TGTGCCAGCAGCCTAGGACTTTCGAACACCTTGGAGCTGTTTTTT. It translates to CASSLGLSNTLELFF. V gene TRBV11-3 combines with J gene TRBJ2-2; a weak D match, TRBD2 (5 bases). Germline V gives CDR1 SGHNT, CDR2 YENEEA. V was pared by 5 bases and J by 10 bases, with 20 bases between. The CDR3 has 15 amino acids. Full variable domain (missing parts from reference TRBV11-3 and TRBJ2-2): EAGVVQSPRYKIIEKKQPVAFWCNPISGHNTLYWYLQNLGQGPELLIRYENEEAVDDSQLPKDRFSAERLKGVDSTLKIQPAELGDSAVYLCASSLGLSNTLELFFGEGSRLTVL.

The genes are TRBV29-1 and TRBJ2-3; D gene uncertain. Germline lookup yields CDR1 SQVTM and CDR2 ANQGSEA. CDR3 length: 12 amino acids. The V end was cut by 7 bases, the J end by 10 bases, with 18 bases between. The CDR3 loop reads CSGQLGATSQYF. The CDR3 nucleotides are TGCAGCGGCCAGCTCGGTGCGACGTCGCAGTATTTT.

CDR3 DNA sequence: TGCAGTGCCCTGGGTAGCGGGGGCACAGATACGCAGTATTTT. Residues: CSALGSGGTDTQYF. The chain recombines TRBV20-1 with TRBJ2-3, with 8 nucleotides matching TRBD2. J lost 1 base, V lost 6 bases, and 6 bases had no gene match. Germline V gene lookup returns CDR1 DFQATT and CDR2 SNEGSKA (reference sequence). The CDR3 is 14 amino acids.

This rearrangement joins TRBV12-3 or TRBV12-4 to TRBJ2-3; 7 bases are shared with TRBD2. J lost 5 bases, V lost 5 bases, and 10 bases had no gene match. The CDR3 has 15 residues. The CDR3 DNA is TGTGCCAGCAGTACTAAAGCGGGGTCCAAAGATACGCAGTATTTT. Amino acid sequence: CASSTKAGSKDTQYF.

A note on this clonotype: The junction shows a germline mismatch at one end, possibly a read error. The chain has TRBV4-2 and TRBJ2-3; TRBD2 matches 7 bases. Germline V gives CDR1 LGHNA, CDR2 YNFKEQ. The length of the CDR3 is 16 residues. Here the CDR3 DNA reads TGTGTCAGCAGCCAGGTACTAGCGATCGACACAGATACGCAGTATTTT. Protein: CVSSQVLAIDTDTQYF.

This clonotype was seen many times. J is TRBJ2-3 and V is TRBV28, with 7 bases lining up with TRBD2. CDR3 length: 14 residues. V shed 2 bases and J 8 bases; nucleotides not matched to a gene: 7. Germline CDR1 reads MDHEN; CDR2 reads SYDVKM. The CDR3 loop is CASSLQGTGGTQYF. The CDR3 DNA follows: TGTGCCAGCAGTTTACAAGGGACGGGGGGTACGCAGTATTTT.

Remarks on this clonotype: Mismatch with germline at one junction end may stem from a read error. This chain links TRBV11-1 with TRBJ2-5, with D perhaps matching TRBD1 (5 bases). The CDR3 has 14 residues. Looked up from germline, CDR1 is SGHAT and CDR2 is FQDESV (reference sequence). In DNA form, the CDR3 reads TGTGTCAGCAGTTCGGACATGTATCAAGAGACCCAGTACTTC. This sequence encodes CVSSSDMYQETQYF.

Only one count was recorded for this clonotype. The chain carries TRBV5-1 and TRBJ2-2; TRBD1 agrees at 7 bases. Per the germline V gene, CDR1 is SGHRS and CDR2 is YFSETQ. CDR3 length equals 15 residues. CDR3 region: CTISQSTGATGELFF. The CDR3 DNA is TGCACCATCAGCCAATCAACAGGGGCCACCGGGGAGCTGTTTTTT.

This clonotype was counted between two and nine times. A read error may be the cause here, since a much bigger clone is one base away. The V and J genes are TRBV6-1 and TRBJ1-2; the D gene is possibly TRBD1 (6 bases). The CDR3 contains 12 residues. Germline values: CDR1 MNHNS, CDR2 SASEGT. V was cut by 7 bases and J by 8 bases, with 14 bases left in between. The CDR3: CASNPQGKGYTF. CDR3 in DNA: TGTGCCAGCAATCCACAGGGAAAAGGCTACACCTTC.